Listed below are T cell receptor beta chains from one sample, sequenced in a study of T-cell reconstitution after alpha-beta-depleted transplantation in children. TCRdb passed the PCR reads through MiXCR, listing each CDR3 protein once. The repertoire holds about 490,000 distinct CDR3 sequences, with 10% as singletons. The material sequenced was PBMCs, taken before TCRalphabeta/CD19-depleted stem cell transplant. The source of these receptors is a child aged 2-15 years with inherited bone marrow failure, due to receive a stem cell transplant. CDR3s include the opening cysteine and the closing phenylalanine or tryptophan. The D gene is left open where the match is weak. Rows may omit the clone size; those that give it use once, few, many or a size class.

j_call	v_call	clone_size	d_call	cdr3_aa	cdr3_nt
TRBJ2-1	TRBV10-1	many	NA	CASSESLYNEQFF	TGCGCCAGCAGTGAGTCCCTCTACAATGAGCAGTTCTTC
TRBJ2-3	TRBV4-3	few	NA	CASSQWSQPDTQYF	TGCGCCAGCAGCCAATGGAGCCAGCCAGATACGCAGTATTTT
TRBJ2-3	TRBV7-2	many	NA	CASSPYEGTDTQYF	TGTGCCAGCAGCCCCTATGAGGGGACAGATACGCAGTATTTT
TRBJ2-5	TRBV4-3	many	NA	CASSQDPGRGETQYF	TGCGCCAGCAGCCAAGATCCAGGCCGCGGGGAGACCCAGTACTTC
TRBJ2-5	TRBV12-3/TRBV12-4	many	NA	CASRQTENQETQYF	TGTGCCAGCAGACAGACTGAGAACCAAGAGACCCAGTACTTC
TRBJ2-7	TRBV29-1	many	NA	CSVEGVEGFESDEQYF	TGCAGCGTTGAAGGGGTAGAGGGATTCGAAAGTGACGAGCAGTACTTC
TRBJ2-5	TRBV4-2	NA	NA	CASSPGLLCQETQYF	TGTGCCAGCAGCCCTGGGCTCCTCTGCCAAGAGACCCAGTACTTC
TRBJ2-5	TRBV20-1	many	TRBD2	CSARDTSGMETQYF	TGCAGTGCTAGGGATACTAGCGGGATGGAGACCCAGTACTTC
TRBJ2-1	TRBV20-1	few	TRBD2	CSAVFFSSGGYNEQFF	TGCAGTGCAGTTTTCTTCTCTAGCGGGGGCTACAATGAGCAGTTCTTC
TRBJ1-6	TRBV4-3	many	NA	CASSQEPFSSYNSPLHF	TGCGCCAGCAGCCAAGAACCGTTTAGCTCCTATAATTCACCCCTCCACTTT
TRBJ2-6	TRBV5-1	many	NA	CASSDLHSGPSSGANVLTF	TGCGCCAGCAGCGACCTCCACTCGGGACCGAGCTCTGGGGCCAACGTCCTGACTTTC
TRBJ1-6	TRBV6-5	many	NA	CASSTSGARGEFPLHF	NA
TRBJ2-1	TRBV5-1	many	TRBD2	CASSPTGTTYNEQFF	TGCGCCAGCAGCCCGACCGGGACTACCTACAATGAGCAGTTCTTC
TRBJ2-7	TRBV12-3/TRBV12-4	many	NA	CASSPRMSSGFTYEQYF	TGTGCCAGCAGCCCCAGAATGAGTAGCGGTTTTACCTACGAGCAGTACTTC
TRBJ2-5	TRBV7-9	many	NA	CASSFLGSLQETQYF	TGTGCCAGCAGCTTCCTCGGTAGCCTCCAAGAGACCCAGTACTTC
TRBJ2-5	TRBV18	few	NA	CASSPGWGAQETQYF	TGTGCCAGCTCACCGGGTTGGGGGGCCCAAGAGACCCAGTACTTC
TRBJ2-3	TRBV7-9	many	NA	CASSLAGGADTQYF	TGTGCCAGCAGCTTAGCGGGAGGCGCAGATACGCAGTATTTT
TRBJ1-2	TRBV10-3	few	NA	CAISDVPGADYGYTF	TGTGCCATCAGTGATGTCCCAGGGGCGGACTATGGCTACACCTTC
TRBJ2-3	TRBV4-1	few	NA	CASSHRSGFRTDTQYF	TGCGCCAGCAGCCACCGATCGGGGTTCCGCACAGATACGCAGTATTTT
TRBJ2-6	TRBV13	many	NA	CASSLGAAGANVLTF	TGTGCCAGCAGCTTGGGCGCAGCCGGGGCCAACGTCCTGACTTTC
TRBJ2-3	TRBV27	many	NA	CASSFTIADTQYF	TGTGCCAGCAGTTTTACGATAGCGGATACGCAGTATTTT
TRBJ2-3	TRBV7-2	many	NA	CASSSPDSGADTQYF	TGTGCCAGCAGCTCCCCGGACTCCGGGGCAGATACGCAGTATTTT
TRBJ2-7	TRBV27	many	NA	CASSFSTLPYEQYF	TGTGCCAGCAGTTTCTCCACACTACCCTACGAGCAGTACTTC
TRBJ1-2	TRBV30	many	NA	CAWTDSNYGYTF	TGTGCCTGGACAGATTCTAACTATGGCTACACCTTC
TRBJ2-1	TRBV10-3	NA	TRBD1	CAISEGDSEYNEQFF	TGTGCCATCAGTGAGGGGGACAGCGAATACAATGAGCAGTTCTTC
TRBJ2-7	TRBV18	many	NA	CASSADRGTEQYF	TGTGCCAGCTCAGCAGACCGGGGTACCGAGCAGTACTTC
TRBJ2-3	TRBV7-2	few	NA	CASSFPAKRTNTDTQYF	TGTGCCAGCAGCTTTCCCGCCAAGCGGACAAACACAGATACGCAGTATTTT
TRBJ2-1	TRBV20-1	many	TRBD2	CSARVIAGGDYNEQFF	TGCAGTGCTAGAGTTATAGCGGGAGGGGACTACAATGAGCAGTTCTTC
TRBJ2-1	TRBV19	NA	TRBD1	CASKSYGTGAYNEQFF	TGTGCCAGTAAGAGTTATGGGACAGGGGCTTACAATGAGCAGTTCTTC
TRBJ2-7	TRBV7-2	few	NA	CASSLVTTLGYEQYF	TGTGCCAGCAGCTTAGTGACTACCTTAGGCTACGAGCAGTACTTC
TRBJ2-7	TRBV6-2/TRBV6-3	NA	TRBD2	CASRLRGLAGAKSEVYEQYF	TGTGCCAGCAGATTACGGGGACTAGCGGGAGCCAAATCGGAGGTCTACGAGCAGTACTTC
TRBJ2-1	TRBV4-3	many	NA	CASSPPGGFSYNEQFF	TGCGCCAGCAGCCCTCCTGGTGGCTTCTCCTACAATGAGCAGTTCTTC
TRBJ2-1	TRBV6-2/TRBV6-3	NA	TRBD2	CASSYRAGTSGSYNEQFF	TGTGCCAGCAGTTACCGAGCCGGGACTAGCGGGAGTTACAATGAGCAGTTCTTC
TRBJ2-7	TRBV4-3	many	TRBD1	CASSQAPGQGILSEQYF	TGCGCCAGCAGCCAAGCCCCGGGACAGGGGATTTTGAGTGAGCAGTACTTC
TRBJ2-1	TRBV10-3	many	NA	CAISEGAVNLDEQFF	TGTGCCATCAGTGAAGGGGCCGTCAACCTAGATGAGCAGTTCTTC
TRBJ2-1	TRBV7-4	many	NA	CASSFPPACSNEQFF	TGTGCCAGCAGCTTCCCTCCCGCCTGCAGCAATGAGCAGTTCTTC
TRBJ2-1	TRBV6-1	NA	TRBD2	CASAVAGALGEQFF	TGTGCCAGCGCGGTGGCGGGAGCTTTGGGTGAGCAGTTCTTC
TRBJ2-2	TRBV5-4	once	TRBD2	CASSLEAGENTGELFF	TGTGCCAGCAGCTTGGAAGCGGGAGAGAACACCGGGGAGCTGTTTTTT
TRBJ2-7	TRBV28	many	NA	CASKENEQYF	TGTGCCAGCAAAGAGAACGAGCAGTACTTC
TRBJ2-2	TRBV7-2	many	TRBD1	CASSHRQGAVTGELFF	TGTGCCAGCAGTCATAGACAGGGGGCAGTCACCGGGGAGCTGTTTTTT
TRBJ1-5	TRBV11-2	NA	NA	CASSFDPTQPQHF	TGTGCCAGCAGCTTTGATCCCACTCAGCCCCAGCATTTT
TRBJ2-7	TRBV20-1	many	TRBD1	CSARPSGDRVYEQYF	TGCAGTGCTAGACCCTCCGGGGACAGGGTCTACGAGCAGTACTTC
TRBJ2-1	TRBV12-3/TRBV12-4	NA	TRBD2	CASSASGSSFNEQFF	TGTGCCAGCAGTGCAAGCGGGAGCTCCTTCAATGAGCAGTTCTTC
TRBJ2-1	TRBV10-2	many	NA	CASSEYRRGSYNEQFF	TGCGCCAGCAGTGAGTACCGCAGGGGCTCATACAATGAGCAGTTCTTC
TRBJ2-1	TRBV18	NA	TRBD2	CASSPPLAGLFDNEQFF	TGTGCCAGCTCACCACCCCTAGCGGGCCTCTTTGACAATGAGCAGTTCTTC
TRBJ2-3	TRBV18	many	NA	CASSPRTPSTDTQYF	TGTGCCAGCTCACCACGGACACCGAGCACAGATACGCAGTATTTT
TRBJ2-7	TRBV29-1	few	TRBD1	CSVLDRSVAYEQYF	TGCAGCGTCTTGGACAGGTCGGTCGCCTACGAGCAGTACTTC
TRBJ2-5	TRBV7-6	many	NA	CASSLGHGTFQETQYF	TGTGCCAGCAGCTTAGGCCACGGGACATTTCAAGAGACCCAGTACTTC
TRBJ2-7	TRBV12-3/TRBV12-4	many	NA	CASSTGTDYEQYF	TGTGCCAGCAGCACCGGGACTGACTACGAGCAGTACTTC
TRBJ2-7	TRBV5-1	NA	NA	CASSFGAQYEQYF	TGCGCCAGCAGCTTTGGGGCACAATACGAGCAGTACTTC
TRBJ2-1	TRBV27	many	NA	CASTAGAGGNEQFF	TGTGCCAGCACGGCTGGGGCAGGGGGGAATGAGCAGTTCTTC
TRBJ2-7	TRBV6-5	NA	TRBD1	CASSYTGGFYEQYF	TGTGCCAGCAGTTACACAGGGGGCTTTTACGAGCAGTACTTC
TRBJ1-1	TRBV6-2/TRBV6-3	many	NA	CASSYSRDTEAFF	TGTGCCAGCAGTTACTCCCGGGACACTGAAGCTTTCTTT
TRBJ2-7	TRBV28	once	TRBD2	CASSLRLAASYEQYF	TGTGCCAGCAGTTTACGGCTAGCGGCCTCCTACGAGCAGTACTTC